These T cell receptor beta chains were read from a single sample in a study of metastatic and nonmetastatic thyroid tumors. TCRdb reanalyzed the PCR reads via MiXCR. The table includes more than 10,000 clones, roughly 12% detected once. The sample was blood. The receptor set was obtained from a female donor with papillary thyroid cancer or a benign thyroid nodule (not recorded which). Some clones in this sample may be carry-over from other donors' samples. The CDR3 runs from the conserved cysteine through the conserved F or W. The D gene is left open where the match is weak. Some rows mark clone size as missing; the rest say once, few, many or name a class of expanded clone.

d_call	clone_size	v_call	j_call	cdr3_nt	cdr3_aa
TRBD1	many	TRBV29-1	TRBJ1-1	TGCAGCGTGGGACAGGGGTGGGGAATGAACACTGAAGCTTTCTTT	CSVGQGWGMNTEAFF
.	many	TRBV18	TRBJ2-3	TGTGCCAGCTCACCACTGGCGGCTAGCACAGATACGCAGTATTTT	CASSPLAASTDTQYF
.	medium-sized	TRBV6-5	TRBJ1-2	TGTGCCAGCAGTTACAGCAGGGGATTTAGGTATGGCTACACCTTC	CASSYSRGFRYGYTF
TRBD1	medium-sized	TRBV18	TRBJ2-7	TGTGCCAGCTCACCGGGACAGGGCCTGACCTACGAGCAGTACTTC	CASSPGQGLTYEQYF
.	.	TRBV27	TRBJ2-3	TGTGCCAGCAGACTCCACCAGGGGTTAGTATCAGATACGCAGTATTTT	CASRLHQGLVSDTQYF
.	.	TRBV3-1	TRBJ1-1	TGTGCCAGCAGCCAAGATCGGGTGCAGGGTGAAGCTTTCTTT	CASSQDRVQGEAFF
.	few	TRBV6-1	TRBJ1-6	TGTGCCAGCAGTCACGATACACGGGTCAATTCACCCCTCCACTTT	CASSHDTRVNSPLHF
.	many	TRBV27	TRBJ2-4	TGTGCCAGCAAAGGGTATCCCAAAAACATTCAGTACTTC	CASKGYPKNIQYF
.	many	TRBV2	TRBJ2-3	TGTGCCAGCAGACTACAGGGATTCACGCAGTATTTT	CASRLQGFTQYF
TRBD2	many	TRBV11-1	TRBJ2-3	TGTGCCAGCAGCCCGGGAGGGGGGAGTTGGGGCACAGATACGCAGTATTTT	CASSPGGGSWGTDTQYF
TRBD1	.	TRBV29-1	TRBJ1-2	TGCAGCGCCGTAAGGGGGACAGGGAAGAACTATGGCTACACCTTC	CSAVRGTGKNYGYTF
TRBD2	medium-sized	TRBV11-2	TRBJ2-5	TGTGCCAGCAGCTTAGGTCTGACGGGGGGGTTCGAAGAGACCCAGTACTTC	CASSLGLTGGFEETQYF
.	.	TRBV30	TRBJ2-2	TGTGCCTGGATGAGGACCGGGGAGCTGTTTTTT	CAWMRTGELFF
.	.	TRBV4-1	TRBJ2-7	TGCGCCAGCAGCCAAGAGGGAGCGGAAAGCTCCTACGAGCAGTACTTC	CASSQEGAESSYEQYF
TRBD1	few	TRBV12-5	TRBJ2-2	TGTGCTAGATTGGACAGGGGGAACACCGGGGAGCTGTTTTTT	CARLDRGNTGELFF
TRBD2	.	TRBV2	TRBJ2-3	TGCGCCAGCAGTGTGCTAGCGGGAGGGCCGGCGGGAGATACACAGTATTTT	CASSVLAGGPAGDTQYF
.	few	TRBV14	TRBJ2-7	TGTGTCAGCAGCTATAAATACGAGCAGTACTTC	CVSSYKYEQYF
.	medium-sized	TRBV30	TRBJ2-7	TGTGCCTGGGGGGACGAGCGGACCTCCTACGAGCAGTACTTC	CAWGDERTSYEQYF
.	medium-sized	TRBV30	TRBJ2-7	TGTGCCTGGAGTCCGGGACTTATAACCTACGAGCAGTACTTC	CAWSPGLITYEQYF
.	many	TRBV24-1	TRBJ2-1	TGTGCCACCAGTAGAGGATACAATGAGCAGTTCTTC	CATSRGYNEQFF
TRBD2	many	TRBV3-1	TRBJ2-1	TGTGCCAGCAGCCAACTAGCGGGAGTTTACAATGAGCAGTTCTTC	CASSQLAGVYNEQFF
TRBD1	many	TRBV3-1	TRBJ2-5	TGTGCCAGCAGCCAAGAGGGGTGGGGGGACAGGCAAGAGACCCAGTACTTC	CASSQEGWGDRQETQYF
.	medium-sized	TRBV6-1	TRBJ1-2	TGTGCCAGCAGTGAAAGTAGGACAACTAACTATGGCTACACCTTC	CASSESRTTNYGYTF
.	medium-sized	TRBV24-1	TRBJ1-2	TGTGCCACCAGTGACCCCTACTATGGCTACACCTTC	CATSDPYYGYTF
.	medium-sized	TRBV2	TRBJ2-7	TGTGCCAGCAGTGCAGGGGATCCGTTTACCTACGAGCAGTACTTC	CASSAGDPFTYEQYF
.	many	TRBV3-1	TRBJ1-1	TGTGCCAGCAGCCACGGACAGAACACTGAAGCTTTCTTT	CASSHGQNTEAFF
TRBD2	many	TRBV13	TRBJ2-5	TGTGCCAGCAGCCTAGGGACTAGCGGGAGGGCCCGAGGAGAGACCCAGTACTTC	CASSLGTSGRARGETQYF
.	medium-sized	TRBV2	TRBJ1-2	TGTGCCAGCGGGGTCGAGGGTTATGGCTACACCTTC	CASGVEGYGYTF
.	many	TRBV5-1	TRBJ1-5	TGCGCCAGCAGTCTCGGTTACAATCAGCCCCAGCATTTT	CASSLGYNQPQHF
.	many	TRBV11-1	TRBJ2-1	TGTGCCAGCAGCTTAGCGCGCACAGCAATCAGCTCCTACAATGAGCAGTTCTTC	CASSLARTAISSYNEQFF
TRBD1	many	TRBV4-1	TRBJ2-1	TGCGCCAGCAGCCAAAGACAGGGTTCGTACAATGAGCAGTTCTTC	CASSQRQGSYNEQFF
.	medium-sized	TRBV12-3/TRBV12-4	TRBJ1-1	TGTGCCAGCAGCCTTGGGCGGGGGAACACTGAAGCTTTCTTT	CASSLGRGNTEAFF
TRBD1	many	TRBV7-9	TRBJ2-3	TGTGCCACGGGACAGGGGACCTCAGATTCGTATTTT	CATGQGTSDSYF
TRBD2	.	TRBV14	TRBJ2-3	TGTGCCAGCAGCCAGGAGGGGGTGATTATAGCGGGGGACCTCACAGATACGCAGTATTTT	CASSQEGVIIAGDLTDTQYF
.	.	TRBV20-1	TRBJ2-3	TGCAGTGCTAGAGCGGAGACTAGCACAGATACGCAGTATTTT	CSARAETSTDTQYF
.	many	TRBV7-9	TRBJ1-3	TGTGCCAGCAGCTTTTTGTTCTCTGGAAACACCATATATTTT	CASSFLFSGNTIYF
TRBD2	many	TRBV7-8	TRBJ2-1	TGTGCCAGCACCCTATTCGCGGGGGTTATCTACAATGAGCAGTTCTTC	CASTLFAGVIYNEQFF
TRBD2	many	TRBV7-6	TRBJ2-1	TGTGCCAGCAGCCCATATAGCGGGGCGACACGGCAGTTCTTC	CASSPYSGATRQFF
.	many	TRBV14	TRBJ1-5	TGTGCCAGCAGCCAAGTGGGGGACAATCAGCCCCAGCATTTT	CASSQVGDNQPQHF
.	.	TRBV20-1	TRBJ2-5	TGCAGTGCTAGGGATGAGACACAGTACTTC	CSARDETQYF
.	medium-sized	TRBV2	TRBJ2-7	TGTGCCAGCAGTGGTCCCGCAAATTACGAGCAGTACTTC	CASSGPANYEQYF
.	.	TRBV20-1	TRBJ2-7	TGCATTGCTCTCCCAAGTGGTAGGGTGCGGTACGAGCAGTACTTC	CIALPSGRVRYEQYF
.	many	TRBV9	TRBJ2-7	TGTGCCAGCAGCGAAGGGGGTATAAGCTACGAGCAGTACTTC	CASSEGGISYEQYF
.	few	TRBV6-2/TRBV6-3	TRBJ1-3	TGTGCCAGCAGTTACGGGGCAGCACCTTCTGGAAACACCATATATTTT	CASSYGAAPSGNTIYF
.	many	TRBV5-1	TRBJ2-1	TGCGCCAGCAGCTTGGCGGGCTTTTTAAACAATGAGCAGTTCTTC	CASSLAGFLNNEQFF
.	medium-sized	TRBV4-1	TRBJ2-7	TGCGCCAGCAGCCAAGTCCGGACCTTAAGTTACTACGAGCAGTACTTC	CASSQVRTLSYYEQYF
TRBD1	many	TRBV7-9	TRBJ2-6	TGTGCCAGCAGCTTTGGGACAGCCGGGCGTTCTGGGGCCAACGTCCTGACTTTC	CASSFGTAGRSGANVLTF
TRBD1	medium-sized	TRBV5-1	TRBJ2-7	TGCGCCAGCAGCCCGACAGGGGGGCCATCCTACGAGCAGTACTTC	CASSPTGGPSYEQYF
.	.	TRBV11-1	TRBJ2-1	TGTGCCAGCAGCTCCCTACTGATTACAGGGACCCAGGGCAATGAGCAGTTCTTC	CASSSLLITGTQGNEQFF
.	many	TRBV7-2	TRBJ1-1	TGTGCCAGCAGCCCCCGGGCCACTGAAGCTTTCTTT	CASSPRATEAFF
TRBD2	many	TRBV29-1	TRBJ2-1	TGCAGCGTTGAACCACTAGCGGGAGAATTTAAGAATGAGCAGTTCTTC	CSVEPLAGEFKNEQFF
TRBD2	medium-sized	TRBV12-5	TRBJ2-3	TGTGCTAGTGGTTCGGGGGGTAGCACAGATACGCAGTATTTT	CASGSGGSTDTQYF
TRBD2	many	TRBV19	TRBJ2-1	TGTGCCAGTAGCGGGGGATCAGCGGGGGGTATCAATGAGCAGTTCTTC	CASSGGSAGGINEQFF
.	few	TRBV4-1	TRBJ1-6	TGCGCCAGCAGCCAAGATCCAGGCTCGAATTCACCCCTCCACTTT	CASSQDPGSNSPLHF
TRBD2	many	TRBV2	TRBJ2-2	TGTGCCAGTACCGAGAGAGCGGGGGCGCACACCGGGGAGCTGTTTTTT	CASTERAGAHTGELFF
TRBD2	many	TRBV20-1	TRBJ2-1	TGCAGTGCTAAGACGGGAGGGGGACTAGCGGGACTTAATGAGCAGTTCTTC	CSAKTGGGLAGLNEQFF
.	.	TRBV6-5	TRBJ1-6	TGTGTCAGCAGTTTCACAGGACAGCGCGACAATTCACCCCTCCACTTT	CVSSFTGQRDNSPLHF
TRBD2	medium-sized	TRBV4-1	TRBJ2-7	TGCGCCAGCAGACCCCGGAGCGGGGGGGCCTACGAGCAGTACTTC	CASRPRSGGAYEQYF
.	medium-sized	TRBV10-1	TRBJ2-7	TGCGCCAGCTCCAGAGGGGGGAATGGCGAGCAGTACTTC	CASSRGGNGEQYF
TRBD1	many	TRBV9	TRBJ1-5	TGTGCCAGCAGCCGGACAGGAGGTGATCAGCCCCAGCATTTT	CASSRTGGDQPQHF